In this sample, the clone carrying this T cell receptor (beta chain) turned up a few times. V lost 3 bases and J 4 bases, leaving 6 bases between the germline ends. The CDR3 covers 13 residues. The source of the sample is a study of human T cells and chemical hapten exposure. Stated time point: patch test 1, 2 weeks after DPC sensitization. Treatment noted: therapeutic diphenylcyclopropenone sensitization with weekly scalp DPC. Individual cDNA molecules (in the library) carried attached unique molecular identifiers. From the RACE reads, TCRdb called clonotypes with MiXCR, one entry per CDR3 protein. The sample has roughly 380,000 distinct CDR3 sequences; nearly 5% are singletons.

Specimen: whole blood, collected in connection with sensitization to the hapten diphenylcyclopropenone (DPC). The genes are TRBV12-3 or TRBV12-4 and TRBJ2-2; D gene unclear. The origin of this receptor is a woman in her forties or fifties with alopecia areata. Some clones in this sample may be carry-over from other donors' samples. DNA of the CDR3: TGTGCCAGCAGTTTTATGTCCACCGGGGAGCTGTTTTTT. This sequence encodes CASSFMSTGELFF.